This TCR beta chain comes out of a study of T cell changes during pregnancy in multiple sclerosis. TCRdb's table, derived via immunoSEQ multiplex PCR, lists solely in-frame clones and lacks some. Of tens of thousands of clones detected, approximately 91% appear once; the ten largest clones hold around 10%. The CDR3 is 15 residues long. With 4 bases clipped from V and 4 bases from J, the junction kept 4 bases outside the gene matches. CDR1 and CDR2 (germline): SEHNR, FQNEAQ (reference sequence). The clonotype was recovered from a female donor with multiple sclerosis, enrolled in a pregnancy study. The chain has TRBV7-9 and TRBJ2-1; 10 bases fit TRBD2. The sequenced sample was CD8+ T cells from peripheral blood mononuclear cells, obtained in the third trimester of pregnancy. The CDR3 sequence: CASSSGLAAYNEQFF. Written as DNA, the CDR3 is TGTGCCAGCAGCTCAGGACTAGCGGCATACAATGAGCAGTTCTTC.